This T cell receptor (beta chain) was observed in a study of shared clonotypes between healthy human individuals. Study-wide points: A handful of donors held 5% to 5.5% of naive CD4 clonotypes in common.

In the naive CD8 group, cells lacked CD45RO and were positively selected for CCR7, so terminally differentiated effector memory CD45RA+ cells were left out. The CDR3 extends over 16 amino acids. CDR1 MGHRA and CDR2 YSYEKL come from the germline V gene. J lost 6 bases, V lost 3 bases, and 6 bases had no gene match. Concerning this clone itself: The antigen remains undetermined.

Genomic DNA belonging to each subset was distributed in equal measure over several immunoSEQ plates. Clones were read by immunoSEQ multiplex PCR, and TCRdb kept only the in-frame ones, dropping some. The sample consists of 2 million or so clones, over 85% of them appearing once. The sequence was collected from a young man in good health. The source material was naive CD8+ T cells sorted from blood. The chain links TRBV4-1 to TRBJ2-1, with 12 nucleotides matching TRBD2. The CDR3 reads CASSHLTSGSSNEQFF. DNA of the CDR3: TGCGCCAGCAGCCATCTGACTAGCGGGAGTAGCAATGAGCAGTTCTTC.